The 14 T cell receptor beta chains below were found in one sample sequenced in a study of cytomegalovirus exposure and HLA in healthy donors. The PCR was carried out with 60 Vbeta primers and 13 Jbeta primers. Here immunoSEQ multiplex PCR was the method, and the copy in TCRdb shows in-frame clones only, minus some. The sample has 100,000 to 150,000 clones; around 76% are singletons. Sequenced material: PBMCs. The receptors were sampled from a male donor in good health and CMV-seronegative.

The gene calls are TRBV7-6 and TRBJ2-7; 9 bases are a match to TRBD2. Germline V gene sequence: CDR1 SGHVS, CDR2 FNYEAQ. V lost 4 bases, J lost 3 bases, and 19 bases stayed unmatched. The CDR3 covers 19 residues. DNA of the CDR3: TGTGCCAGCAGCTCACCGCGGGGGGGACAAACCCAGGGAGACTACGAGCAGTACTTC. This codes for CASSSPRGGQTQGDYEQYF.

The chain is built from TRBV18 and TRBJ2-2; perhaps TRBD1 as D (5 bases). The CDR3 is 16 residues long. Germline loops: CDR1 KGHSH, CDR2 LQKENI. Trimming stripped 1 base from V and 0 bases from J, with 9 bases between. This chain's CDR3 is CASSPLSRANTGELFF. Written as DNA, the CDR3 is TGTGCCAGCTCACCACTTTCCAGGGCGAACACCGGGGAGCTGTTTTTT.

The chain is built from TRBV28 and TRBJ2-5; possibly TRBD1 for D (6 bases). The CDR3 runs 14 residues. Germline V lookup: CDR1 MDHEN, CDR2 SYDVKM. With 5 bases removed from V and 5 bases from J, the gap between germline ends came to 15 bases. The CDR3 nucleotides read TGTGCCAGCAGTCCCCCAGGAGGACAGGAGACCCAGTACTTC. It specifies CASSPPGGQETQYF.

The chain combines TRBV19 with TRBJ2-7; D not certain. Trimming took off 4 bases at V and 3 bases at J, with 4 bases between the two ends. The CDR3 spans 11 residues. Per germline, CDR1 LNHDA and CDR2 SQIVND (reference sequence). The CDR3 sequence is CASSNSYEQYF. In nucleotides, the CDR3 is TGTGCCAGTAGTAATAGCTACGAGCAGTACTTC.

The V call is TRBV30, the J call TRBJ1-2; 10 nucleotides align to TRBD1. Losses at the gene ends were 5 bases for V and 5 bases for J; bases not matched to a gene: 8. The CDR3 is made up of 14 amino acids. Per germline, CDR1 GTSNPN and CDR2 SVGIG (reference sequence). CDR3 sequence (DNA): TGTGCCTGGGTGGGACAGGGGAGACTATATGGCTACACCTTC. This encodes CAWVGQGRLYGYTF. Full variable domain (rest looked up from reference TRBV30 and TRBJ1-2): SQTIHQWPATLVQPVGSPLSLECTVEGTSNPNLYWYRQAAGRGLQLLFYSVGIGQISSEVPQNLSASRPQDRQFILSSKKLLLSDSGFYLCAWVGQGRLYGYTFGSGTRLTVV.

This clone was recorded once. This chain joins TRBV19 and TRBJ1-5; TRBD1 matches at 9 bases. V shed 6 bases, J shed 6 bases, and the junction held 9 bases outside the gene matches. The CDR3 consists of 15 residues. The germline gives CDR1 LNHDA, CDR2 SQIVND (reference sequence). For the CDR3, the DNA is TGTGCCAGTAGCCGACTCACAGGGGGCGGTCAGCCCCAGCATTTT. The encoded protein is CASSRLTGGGQPQHF.

A single count supports this clone. The chain uses TRBV2 and TRBJ1-1; D unresolved. The CDR3 has 14 amino acids. Germline-derived CDR1 and CDR2 are SNHLY and FYNNEI. The V end was cut by 4 bases, the J end by 0 bases, with 9 bases between. This CDR3 is CASSVELLNTEAFF. The CDR3 DNA is TGTGCCAGCAGTGTTGAACTGCTGAACACTGAAGCTTTCTTT.

V gene TRBV21-1 combines with J gene TRBJ1-2; TRBD1 was called by the table and not checked on the DNA. TRBV21-1 is classified as a pseudogene. The CDR3 runs 14 residues. The CDR3 here is CASSKGVRAYGYTF. The CDR3 DNA follows: TGTGCCAGCAGCAAAGGGGTCAGGGCCTATGGCTACACCTTC.

This clone turned up a few times. The chain employs TRBV2 and TRBJ1-5; 8 positions match TRBD1. The germline V gene has CDR1 SNHLY and CDR2 FYNNEI. V lost 7 bases and J lost 0; bases outside the gene matches: 14. The CDR3 extends over 18 amino acids. The CDR3 here is CASTPRAGGDYSNQPQHF. The CDR3 nucleotides are TGTGCCAGCACCCCAAGGGCAGGGGGCGATTATAGCAATCAGCCCCAGCATTTT.

V and J are TRBV9 and TRBJ1-1; 9 bases match TRBD1. This CDR3 has 14 residues. Germline V gene data show CDR1 as SGDLS and CDR2 as YYNGEE. The J segment lost 4 bases and the V segment lost 4 bases, leaving 5 bases of the junction unmatched. This CDR3 is CASSPTGGSTEAFF. The CDR3 DNA reads TGTGCCAGCAGCCCGACAGGGGGTAGCACTGAAGCTTTCTTT.

The J gene is TRBJ2-7, the V gene TRBV1; the D call of TRBD2 is as the table states it, not checked on the DNA. TRBV1 constitutes a pseudogene. CDR3 size: 16 residues. CDR3 in amino acids: CTSSQVAGSGSYEQYF. The CDR3, as DNA: TGCACCAGCAGCCAAGTTGCGGGGTCCGGATCCTACGAGCAGTACTTC.

The chain joins TRBV27 to TRBJ2-7, with TRBD1 matching 9 bases. The V gene's germline CDR1 is MNHEY and CDR2 SMNVEV (reference sequence). J was trimmed by 1 base and V by 5 bases; bases with no gene match: 6. The CDR3 spans 15 residues. The CDR3 DNA reads TGTGCCAGCAGTCCATCCGGGACAGGGTCCTACGAGCAGTACTTC. This gives the protein CASSPSGTGSYEQYF.

J is TRBJ2-5 and V is TRBV19, with 11 bases that match TRBD2. Germline V lookup: CDR1 LNHDA, CDR2 SQIVND (reference sequence). The CDR3 runs to 16 residues. With V trimmed by 4 bases and J by 0 bases, 4 bases remained unmatched. The CDR3 DNA follows: TGTGCCAGTAGTACGCGGACTAGCGGGCACCAAGAGACCCAGTACTTC. This encodes CASSTRTSGHQETQYF.

V usage is TRBV29-1 and J usage is TRBJ2-3; no firm D call. The CDR3 consists of 11 residues. V was clipped by 3 bases and J by 3 bases, with 4 bases between them. CDR1 SQVTM and CDR2 ANQGSEA come from the germline V gene. The CDR3 region has the DNA TGCAGCGTTGATTTAACAGATACGCAGTATTTT. This gives the protein CSVDLTDTQYF.